These 8 T cell receptor beta chains were all obtained from the same sample, sequenced in a study of CXCR3-negative and CXCR3-positive naive CD8 T cells. Study observations and caveats: When CXCR3-positive naive cells were set against CXCR3-negative naive cells, the former had more hydrophobic TRB CDR3s.

Through 5' RACE with UMI labels, the TRB cDNA libraries were prepared. From its re-call of the 5' RACE reads, TCRdb lists each CDR3 protein once, without DNA. This sample's clone table lists some 130,000 distinct CDR3 sequences. No antigen has been assigned to these receptors. Sequencing input: naive CXCR3+ CD8+ T cells from blood. The sample's subset: CD45RO-CCR7+CD27+CD95- naive CD8+ T cells expressing CXCR3 (TNR3+). The receptors shown here come from a human donor in good health. Some clones in this sample may be carry-over from other donors' samples.

The rearrangement joins TRBV6-6 to TRBJ2-5; TCRdb's D gene call, TRBD2, goes unchecked for lack of DNA. This CDR3 contains 17 residues. The germline V gene encodes CDR1 MNHNY and CDR2 SVGAGI (reference sequence). Here the CDR3 reads CASSLDVDSPYQETQYF.

The chain is built from TRBV9 and TRBJ1-1; checking the TCRdb D call of TRBD1 is not possible without DNA. This CDR3 region has 15 residues. Germline loops: CDR1 SGDLS, CDR2 YYNGEE. The CDR3 region is CASSVGPGMNTEAFF.

The V and J genes are TRBV29-1 and TRBJ1-2; TCRdb proposes TRBD1, but this gene call is untestable without DNA. The length of the CDR3 is 12 residues. CDR1 and CDR2 (germline): SQVTM, ANQGSEA. The CDR3 sequence is CSANREDYGYTF.

The chain uses TRBV3-1 and TRBJ1-3; the TCRdb D gene call, TRBD1, has no DNA to confirm it. The CDR3 contains 13 residues. CDR1 is LGHDT, CDR2 YNNKEL, per germline (reference sequence). The CDR3 sequence: CASSQGLGDTIYF.

The CDR3 protein is CASSWGLAGDPNTGELFF. The rearrangement uses TRBV7-9 and TRBJ2-2; TCRdb reports TRBD2, a call that lacks DNA to check it against. Germline V CDR1 and CDR2: SEHNR, FQNEAQ (reference sequence). The CDR3 consists of 18 residues.

This sequence joins TRBV15 and TRBJ2-3; TCRdb outputs TRBD1, but without DNA this stays unchecked. This CDR3 region has 15 residues. Germline assignment: CDR1 LNHNV and CDR2 YYDKDF (reference sequence). The chain's CDR3 is CATSREGGGTDTQYF. Supplemented by reference TRBV15 and TRBJ2-3, the full variable domain reads DAMVIQNPRYQVTQFGKPVTLSCSQTLNHNVMYWYQQKSSQAPKLLFHYYDKDFNNEADTPDNFQSRRPNTSFCFLDIRSPGLGDTAMYLCATSREGGGTDTQYFGPGTRLTVL.

The chain couples TRBV7-9 to TRBJ1-3. Germline V gene lookup returns CDR1 SEHNR and CDR2 FQNEAQ (reference sequence). The CDR3 contains 13 residues. CDR3 protein: CASDLHPGNTIYF.

The V call is TRBV27, the J call TRBJ2-7; TCRdb gives TRBD2 as the D gene, but with no DNA this cannot be confirmed. Germline CDR1 MNHEY, CDR2 SMNVEV (reference sequence). CDR3 length: 15 residues. CDR3 in amino acids: CASSLRGLGSYEQYF.